What follows is one TCR beta chain and its context. Its antigen is unknown. This record comes from a study of shared clonotypes between healthy human individuals. Study-level results: The genetic and exposure-history diversity represented was limited by few donors. Clonotypes shared by all four sorted-subset donors had higher generation probabilities than non-shared clonotypes. Among donors, sharing of clonotypes was expected to be affected by sequencing depth. Memory subsets had estimated richness that was generally smaller than that of naive subsets.

Sequencing was performed with immunoSEQ multiplex PCR; in TCRdb, only in-frame clones are kept and a portion is missing. Among over 1.5 million clones listed, about 98% were seen once. The CDR3 runs to 12 residues. Germline V lookup: CDR1 SGHDN, CDR2 FVKESK. Trimming took 4 bases from V and 6 from J; bases not matched to a gene: 1. Sequencing was carried out using naive CD4+ T cells sorted from blood. Subset indicated: CD45RA+ positively selected. This receptor was taken from a man aged 25-40 years in good health. V gene TRBV14 combines with J gene TRBJ2-3; 7 nucleotides align to TRBD2. DNA of the CDR3: TGTGCCAGCAGCCCTAGCGGCGATACGCAGTATTTT. The encoded protein is CASSPSGDTQYF. Based on the CDR3 plus reference TRBV14 and TRBJ2-3, the full variable domain is EAGVTQFPSHSVIEKGQTVTLRCDPISGHDNLYWYRRVMGKEIKFLLHFVKESKQDESGMPNNRFLAERTGGTYSTLKVQPAELEDSGVYFCASSPSGDTQYFGPGTRLTVL.